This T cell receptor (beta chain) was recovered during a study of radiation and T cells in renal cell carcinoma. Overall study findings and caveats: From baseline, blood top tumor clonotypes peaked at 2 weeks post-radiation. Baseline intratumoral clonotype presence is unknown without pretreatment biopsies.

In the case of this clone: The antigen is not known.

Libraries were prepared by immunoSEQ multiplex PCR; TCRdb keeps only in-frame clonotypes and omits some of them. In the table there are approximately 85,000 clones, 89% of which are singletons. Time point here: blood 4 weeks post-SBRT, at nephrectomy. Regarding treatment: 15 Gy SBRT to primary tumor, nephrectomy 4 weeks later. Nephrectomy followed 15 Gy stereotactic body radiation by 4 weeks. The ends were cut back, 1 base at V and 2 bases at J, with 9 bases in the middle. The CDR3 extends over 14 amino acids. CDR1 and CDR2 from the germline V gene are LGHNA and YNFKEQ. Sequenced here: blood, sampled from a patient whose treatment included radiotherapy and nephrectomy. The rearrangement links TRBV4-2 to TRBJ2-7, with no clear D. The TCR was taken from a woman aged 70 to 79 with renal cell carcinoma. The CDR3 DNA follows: TGTGCCAGCAGCCAAGGTCGCGGCCCCTACGAGCAGTACTTC. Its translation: CASSQGRGPYEQYF.